This T cell receptor (beta chain) was documented in a study of blood T cell repertoires in COVID-19 (dated by TCRdb to about 2020). At the level of the whole study: Samples from collaborators originated in the United States, Italy and Spain and spanned both the acute and convalescent phases of COVID-19. The repertoires were made available in a free public database intended to serve as a resource for research on the immune response to SARS-CoV-2. The sample metadata nearly always contained a de-identified subject ID, COVID-19 status, age in years and sex. The dataset comprised deeply sampled blood TCRbeta repertoires from subjects exposed to, actively infected with, or recovered from COVID-19. Where HLA class I and class II types were available, the types were taken from metadata supplied by the sample provider, not from assay-based typing. Samples were obtained from the ongoing ImmuneRACE study (first 160 participants) and from over a thousand subjects provided by 6 global collaborators. The material from the prospective study consisted of cDNA or gDNA derived from T cells, B-cell-depleted T cells, or PBMCs.

From a lookup of the germline V gene (reference sequence), CDR1 and CDR2 are LGHDT and YNNKEL. Reading from cysteine to phenylalanine, the CDR3 counts 17 amino acids. The CDR3 DNA has 51 bases and is translated from base 1. A distance of 19 bases separates the germline ends of V and J, which lose 4 bases and 1 base respectively. Participants in the prospective study were aged roughly 18 to 89 years, lived in about two dozen United States geographic areas, and enrolled through a virtual design. In the prospective study, participants were assigned to cohorts based on the clinical history participants reported in a screening survey and a study questionnaire. Exposed participants had been in contact with someone with a PCR-confirmed or clinician-diagnosed COVID-19 case within 2 weeks of study entry. In the prospective study, mobile phlebotomists collected whole blood, serum and a nasopharyngeal or oropharyngeal swab from each participant. Over a roughly 2-month period, participants in the prospective study had the option of providing additional blood draws and questionnaires. Before DNA extraction, prospective study blood samples were shipped either frozen or at room temperature.

Worth noting for this clone: Its binding antigen is unknown. Base qualities are not provided; no much larger clone lies one nucleotide away.

Study-wide findings and limitations: How much clinical and demographic metadata was included differed by source and by participant, and the metadata was provided uncurated.

TCRbeta CDR3 regions were amplified from genomic DNA using the immunoSEQ Assay, a bias-controlled multiplex PCR. Turning to the authors' computational methods: The number of nucleated cells in each sample was estimated by amplification of reference gene primers within the assay. To quantify the absolute abundance of each unique TCRbeta CDR3 rearrangement, sequence reads were collapsed and filtered. For each sample, productive Simpson clonality was calculated as the square root of Simpson's diversity index over productive rearrangements. The clones in this table, taken by TCRdb from immuneACCESS, are in-frame only. Not every clone is retained; where verified, under half of the shortfall comes from an unresolved V gene, and the cause of the rest is unknown. V and J calls and clone size come straight from that table; D and trimming were deduced from the DNA. The sample contains about 300,000 clones, roughly nine tenths of them found a single time. The ten largest clonotypes hold roughly 2.9% of the sample.

This chain joins TRBV3-1 (or the pseudogene TRBV3-2) to TRBJ2-5; D gene: possibly TRBD2, on 6 matching bases. The origin of this receptor is a woman aged 50 to 65 who had been exposed to COVID-19. Source material: PBMCs or T cells enriched from blood (not recorded which). The DNA sequence is given as TGTGCCAGCAGCCCCGGGACTCTCCTCCTTCCCCAAGAGACCCAGTACTTC. It specifies CASSPGTLLLPQETQYF.